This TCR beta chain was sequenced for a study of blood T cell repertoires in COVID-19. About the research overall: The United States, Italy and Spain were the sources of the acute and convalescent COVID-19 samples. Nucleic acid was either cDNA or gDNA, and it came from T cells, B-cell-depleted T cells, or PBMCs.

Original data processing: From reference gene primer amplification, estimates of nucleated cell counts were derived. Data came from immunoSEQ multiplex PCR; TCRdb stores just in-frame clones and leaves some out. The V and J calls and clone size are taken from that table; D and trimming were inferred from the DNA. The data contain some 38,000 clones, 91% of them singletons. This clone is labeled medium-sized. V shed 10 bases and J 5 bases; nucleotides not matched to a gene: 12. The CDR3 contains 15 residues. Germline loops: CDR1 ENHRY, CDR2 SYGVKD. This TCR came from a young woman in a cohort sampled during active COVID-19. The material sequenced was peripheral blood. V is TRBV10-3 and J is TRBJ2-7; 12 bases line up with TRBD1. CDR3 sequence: CATHTPGQGANEQYF. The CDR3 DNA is TGTGCCACTCACACTCCGGGACAGGGGGCTAACGAGCAGTACTTC.